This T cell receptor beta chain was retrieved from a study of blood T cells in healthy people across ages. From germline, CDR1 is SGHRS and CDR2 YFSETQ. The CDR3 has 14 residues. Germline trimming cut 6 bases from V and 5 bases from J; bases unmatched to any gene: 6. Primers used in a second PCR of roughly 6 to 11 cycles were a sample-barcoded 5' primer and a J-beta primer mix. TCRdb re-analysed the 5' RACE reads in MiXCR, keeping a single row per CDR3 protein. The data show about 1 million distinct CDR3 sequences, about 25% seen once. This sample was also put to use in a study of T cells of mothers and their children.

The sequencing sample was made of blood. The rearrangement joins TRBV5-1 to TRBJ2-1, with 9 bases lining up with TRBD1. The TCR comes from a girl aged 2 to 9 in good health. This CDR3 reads CASNPGQGNNEQFF. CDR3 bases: TGCGCCAGCAATCCGGGACAGGGAAACAATGAGCAGTTCTTC.